This is a list of T cell receptor beta chains from one sample in a study of response to subunit inactivated influenza vaccine. TCRdb passed the RT-PCR reads through MiXCR, listing each CDR3 protein once. Seen here are about 650,000 distinct CDR3 sequences, about 15% observed once, and the top ten hold 7.5% to 8%. Sequenced material: PBMCs from blood, taken 14 days before vaccination. The receptors come from a man in his fifties or sixties who received an inactivated influenza vaccine. CDR3s include the opening cysteine and the closing phenylalanine or tryptophan. The D gene is left open where the match is weak. Size tells how often a clone was seen (once, few, many) or the class of an expanded clone, and some rows leave it out.

clone_size,v_call,j_call,d_call,cdr3_aa,cdr3_nt
many,TRBV13,TRBJ2-1,TRBD2,CASSQPGLADNEQFF,TGTGCCAGCAGCCAGCCGGGACTAGCGGACAATGAGCAGTTCTTC
few,TRBV20-1,TRBJ2-1,TRBD1,CSAATGGRDEQFF,TGCAGTGCAGCGACAGGGGGTAGGGATGAGCAGTTCTTC
NA,TRBV6-5,TRBJ1-2,NA,CASSYNPRDPESYGYTF,TGTGCCAGCAGTTACAATCCGAGGGACCCAGAGAGCTATGGCTACACCTTC
many,TRBV4-1,TRBJ1-1,NA,CASSHGYFSNTEAFF,TGCGCCAGCAGCCACGGGTACTTCTCGAACACTGAAGCTTTCTTT
NA,TRBV7-7,TRBJ2-7,NA,CASSLALSDEQYF,TGTGCTAGCAGCTTAGCGCTTTCAGACGAGCAGTACTTC
many,TRBV10-3,TRBJ2-2,TRBD2,CATRGGSNTGELFF,TGTGCCACCCGGGGGGGCTCGAACACCGGGGAGCTGTTTTTT
many,TRBV12-3/TRBV12-4,TRBJ2-7,NA,CASRPGAADEQYF,TGTGCCAGCAGGCCCGGGGCGGCGGACGAGCAGTACTTC
NA,TRBV4-2,TRBJ1-2,NA,CASSLTMTLDYGYTF,TGTGCCAGCAGCCTCACCATGACCTTGGACTATGGCTACACCTTC
NA,TRBV5-1,TRBJ1-1,NA,CASSLAGNMNTEAFF,TGCGCCAGCAGCTTGGCCGGAAACATGAACACTGAAGCTTTCTTT
many,TRBV7-9,TRBJ2-7,TRBD1,CASSPWGTGDYEQYF,TGTGCCAGCAGCCCATGGGGGACAGGGGACTACGAGCAGTACTTC
NA,TRBV28,TRBJ1-5,TRBD1,CASSGDRGWNQPQHF,TGTGCCAGCAGTGGGGACAGGGGTTGGAACCAGCCCCAGCATTTT
NA,TRBV20-1,TRBJ1-4,TRBD1,CSATSTGGREKLFF,TGCAGTGCTACCTCGACAGGGGGCAGGGAAAAACTGTTTTTT
NA,TRBV20-1,TRBJ1-3,NA,CSANRDRSSGNTIYF,TGCAGTGCTAACCGAGACCGAAGCTCTGGAAACACCATATATTTT
NA,TRBV20-1,TRBJ1-4,NA,CSALGPAEKLFF,TGCAGTGCTCTTGGGCCTGCCGAAAAACTGTTTTTT
few,TRBV6-2/TRBV6-3,TRBJ2-3,TRBD1,CASRGQVTDTQYF,TGTGCCAGCAGGGGACAGGTCACAGATACGCAGTATTTT
once,TRBV6-1,TRBJ2-7,TRBD2,CASYGGYEQYF,TGTGCCAGCTACGGGGGGTACGAGCAGTACTTC
many,TRBV12-3/TRBV12-4,TRBJ1-1,NA,CASIPAGRGSTEAFF,TGTGCCAGCATTCCTGCTGGTCGGGGGAGCACTGAAGCTTTCTTT
few,TRBV4-2,TRBJ1-4,NA,CASSQAQGTTNEKLFF,TGTGCCAGCAGCCAAGCCCAAGGGACGACTAATGAAAAACTGTTTTTT
NA,TRBV9,TRBJ1-1,NA,CASSVGEHGEAFF,TGTGCCAGCAGCGTAGGAGAACATGGTGAAGCTTTCTTT
NA,TRBV3-1,TRBJ1-1,NA,CASSRGSNTEAFF,TGTGCCAGCAGCAGGGGTTCGAACACTGAAGCTTTCTTT
NA,TRBV7-8,TRBJ1-4,NA,CASSRPGGTINEKLFF,TGTGCCAGCAGCCGCCCTGGGGGGACGATCAATGAAAAACTGTTTTTT
many,TRBV29-1,TRBJ2-5,NA,CSVEDRGRQETQYF,TGCAGCGTTGAAGATCGGGGCAGACAAGAGACCCAGTACTTC
few,TRBV7-2,TRBJ2-5,NA,CASSSLGGETQYF,TGTGCCAGCAGCTCCCTCGGGGGAGAGACCCAGTACTTC
few,TRBV12-5,TRBJ1-5,NA,CASGSKGSGNQPQHF,TGTGCTAGTGGTTCGAAGGGTTCGGGTAATCAGCCCCAGCATTTT
NA,TRBV6-5,TRBJ2-7,NA,CASSSQTRGFNTYEQYF,TGTGCCAGCAGTTCGCAAACTAGGGGGTTCAACACCTACGAGCAGTACTTC
few,TRBV6-2/TRBV6-3,TRBJ2-3,TRBD1,CASSPDRETDTQYF,TGTGCCAGCAGTCCGGACAGGGAGACCGATACGCAGTATTTT
few,TRBV27,TRBJ1-5,NA,CASSPRQINSNQPQHF,TGTGCCAGCAGTCCCCGACAGATTAACAGCAATCAGCCCCAGCATTTT
many,TRBV4-3,TRBJ2-1,NA,CASSQDDGRAYNEQFF,TGCGCCAGCAGCCAAGATGACGGGAGAGCCTACAATGAGCAGTTCTTC
NA,TRBV27,TRBJ2-1,NA,CASKKGPPGEQFF,TGTGCCAGCAAGAAGGGCCCTCCGGGGGAGCAGTTCTTC
NA,TRBV3-1,TRBJ2-1,NA,CASSNRSRYNEQFF,TGTGCCAGCAGTAACAGGTCGCGATACAATGAGCAGTTCTTC
few,TRBV3-1,TRBJ1-3,NA,CASSQDPMGGNTIYF,TGTGCCAGCAGCCAAGACCCTATGGGTGGAAACACCATATATTTT
many,TRBV11-2,TRBJ2-1,TRBD1,CASQQGIGLDEQFF,TGTGCCAGTCAACAGGGGATTGGGCTGGATGAGCAGTTCTTC
few,TRBV14,TRBJ2-7,NA,CASSQDKAAIYEQYF,TGTGCCAGCAGCCAAGATAAGGCAGCTATCTACGAGCAGTACTTC
NA,TRBV18,TRBJ1-1,NA,CASSLQPGNTEAFF,TGTGCCAGCTCCCTCCAGCCGGGAAACACTGAAGCTTTCTTT